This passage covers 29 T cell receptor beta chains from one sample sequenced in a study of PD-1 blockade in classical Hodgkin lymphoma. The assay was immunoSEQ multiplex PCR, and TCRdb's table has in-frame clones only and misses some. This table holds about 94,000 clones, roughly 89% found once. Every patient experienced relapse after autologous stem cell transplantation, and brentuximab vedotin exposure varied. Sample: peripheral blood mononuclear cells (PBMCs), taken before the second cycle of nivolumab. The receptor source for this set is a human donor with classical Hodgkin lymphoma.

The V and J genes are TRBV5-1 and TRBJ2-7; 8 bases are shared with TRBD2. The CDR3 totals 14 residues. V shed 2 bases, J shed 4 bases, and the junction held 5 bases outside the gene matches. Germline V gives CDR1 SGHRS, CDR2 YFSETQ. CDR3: CASSLPGLGYEQYF. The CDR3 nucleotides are TGCGCCAGCAGCTTACCGGGACTAGGGTACGAGCAGTACTTC.

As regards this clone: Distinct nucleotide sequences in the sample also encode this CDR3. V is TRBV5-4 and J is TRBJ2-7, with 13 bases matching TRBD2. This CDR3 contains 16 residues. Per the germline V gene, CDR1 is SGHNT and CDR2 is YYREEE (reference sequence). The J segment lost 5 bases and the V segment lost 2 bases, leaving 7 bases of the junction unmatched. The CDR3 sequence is CASSFGTSGKRHEQYF. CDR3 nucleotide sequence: TGTGCCAGCAGCTTTGGGACTAGCGGGAAGAGGCACGAGCAGTACTTC.

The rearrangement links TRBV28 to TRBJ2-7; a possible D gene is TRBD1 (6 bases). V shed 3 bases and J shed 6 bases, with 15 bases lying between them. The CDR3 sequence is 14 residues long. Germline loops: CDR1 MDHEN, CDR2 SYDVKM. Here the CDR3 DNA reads TGTGCCAGCAGTTTTCAGGGGATGGGGAGCGAGCAGTACTTC. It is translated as CASSFQGMGSEQYF.

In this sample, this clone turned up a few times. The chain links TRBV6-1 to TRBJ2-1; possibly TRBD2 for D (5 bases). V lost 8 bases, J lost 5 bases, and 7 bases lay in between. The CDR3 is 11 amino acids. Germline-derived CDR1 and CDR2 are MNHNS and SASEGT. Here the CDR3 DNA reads TGTGCCAGCGGGAGTCACAATGAGCAGTTCTTC. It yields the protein CASGSHNEQFF.

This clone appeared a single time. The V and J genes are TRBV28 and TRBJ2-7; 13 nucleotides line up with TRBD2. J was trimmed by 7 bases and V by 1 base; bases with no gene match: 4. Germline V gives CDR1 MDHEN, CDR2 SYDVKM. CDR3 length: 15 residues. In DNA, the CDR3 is TGTGCCAGCAGTTTATCGGGACTAGCGGGAAGGGAGCAGTACTTC. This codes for CASSLSGLAGREQYF.

The CDR3 DNA follows: TGTGCCAGCAGCTTAAGCCTTGGGGTTGGGGAGACAAGAAACACCATATATTTT. Its protein product is CASSLSLGVGETRNTIYF. This chain uses TRBV7-9 with TRBJ1-3; D is ambiguous. Germline CDR1 and CDR2: SEHNR and FQNEAQ (reference sequence). V was pared by 2 bases and J by 5 bases, with 22 bases between. CDR3 size: 18 residues.

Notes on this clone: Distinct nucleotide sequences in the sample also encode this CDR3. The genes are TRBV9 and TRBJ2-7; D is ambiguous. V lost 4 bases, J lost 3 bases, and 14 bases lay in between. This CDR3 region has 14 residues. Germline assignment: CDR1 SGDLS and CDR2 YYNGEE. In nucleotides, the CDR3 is TGTGCCAGCAGCCCACGGACGAGCGACTACGAGCAGTACTTC. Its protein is CASSPRTSDYEQYF.

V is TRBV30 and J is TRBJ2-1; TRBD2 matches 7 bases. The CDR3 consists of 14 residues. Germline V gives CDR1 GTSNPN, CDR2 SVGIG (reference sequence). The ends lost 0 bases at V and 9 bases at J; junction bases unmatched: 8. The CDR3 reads CAWSVLGGSSEQFF. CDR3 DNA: TGTGCCTGGAGTGTACTTGGCGGGAGTTCTGAGCAGTTCTTC.

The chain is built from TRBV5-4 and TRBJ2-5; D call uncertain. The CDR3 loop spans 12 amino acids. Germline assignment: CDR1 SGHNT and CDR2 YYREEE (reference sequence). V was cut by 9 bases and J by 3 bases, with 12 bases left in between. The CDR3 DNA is TGTGCCACCTCGTCGGCGGAAGAGACCCAGTACTTC. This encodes CATSSAEETQYF.

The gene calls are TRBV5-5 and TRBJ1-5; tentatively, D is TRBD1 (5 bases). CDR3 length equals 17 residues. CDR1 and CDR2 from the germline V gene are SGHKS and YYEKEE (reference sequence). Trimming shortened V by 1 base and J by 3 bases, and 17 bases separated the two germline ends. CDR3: CASSLNVVGATNQPQHF. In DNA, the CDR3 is TGTGCCAGCAGCTTGAATGTGGTAGGGGCCACCAATCAGCCCCAGCATTTT.

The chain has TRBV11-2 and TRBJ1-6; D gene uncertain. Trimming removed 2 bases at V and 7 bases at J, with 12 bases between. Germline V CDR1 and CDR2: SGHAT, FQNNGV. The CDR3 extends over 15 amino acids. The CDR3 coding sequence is TGTGCCAGCAGCTTAAGGACGCAACAGAATTCACCCCTCCACTTT. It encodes CASSLRTQQNSPLHF.

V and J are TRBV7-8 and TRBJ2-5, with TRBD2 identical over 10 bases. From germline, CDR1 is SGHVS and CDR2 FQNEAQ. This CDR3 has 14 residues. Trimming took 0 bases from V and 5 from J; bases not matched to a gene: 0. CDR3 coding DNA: TGTGCCAGCAGCTTAGCGACTAGCGGGGAGACCCAGTACTTC. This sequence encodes CASSLATSGETQYF. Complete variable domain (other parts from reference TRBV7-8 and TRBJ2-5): GAGVSQSPRYKVAKRGQDVALRCDPISGHVSLFWYQQALGQGPEFLTYFQNEAQLDKSGLPSDRFFAERPEGSVSTLKIQRTQQEDSAVYLCASSLATSGETQYFGPGTRLLVL.

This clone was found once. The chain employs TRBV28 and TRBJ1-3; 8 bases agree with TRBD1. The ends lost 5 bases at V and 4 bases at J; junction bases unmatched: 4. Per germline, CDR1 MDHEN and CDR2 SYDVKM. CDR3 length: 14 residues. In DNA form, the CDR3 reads TGTGCCAGCAGTCAGGGGGCGGAGGGAAACACCATATATTTT. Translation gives CASSQGAEGNTIYF.

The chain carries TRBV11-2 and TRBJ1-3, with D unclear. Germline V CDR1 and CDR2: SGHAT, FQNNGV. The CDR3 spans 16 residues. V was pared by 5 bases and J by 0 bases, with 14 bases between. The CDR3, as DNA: TGTGCCAGCAGCGCGACACTGGGCCTCTCTGGAAACACCATATATTTT. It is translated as CASSATLGLSGNTIYF. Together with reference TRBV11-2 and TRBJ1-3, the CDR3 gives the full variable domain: EAGVAQSPRYKIIEKRQSVAFWCNPISGHATLYWYQQILGQGPKLLIQFQNNGVVDDSQLPKDRFSAERLKGVDSTLKIQPAKLEDSAVYLCASSATLGLSGNTIYFGEGSWLTVV.

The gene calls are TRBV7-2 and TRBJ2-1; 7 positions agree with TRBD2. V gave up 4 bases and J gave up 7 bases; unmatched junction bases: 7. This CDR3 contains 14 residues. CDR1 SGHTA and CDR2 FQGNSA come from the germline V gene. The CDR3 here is CASSSRDYRNEQFF. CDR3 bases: TGTGCCAGCAGCTCCCGGGACTATAGAAATGAGCAGTTCTTC.

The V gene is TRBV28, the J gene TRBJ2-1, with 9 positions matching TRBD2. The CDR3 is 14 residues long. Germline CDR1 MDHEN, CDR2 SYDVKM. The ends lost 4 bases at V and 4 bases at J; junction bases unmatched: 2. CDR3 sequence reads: CASSSLAGYNEQFF. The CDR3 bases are TGTGCCAGCAGTTCGCTAGCGGGATACAATGAGCAGTTCTTC.

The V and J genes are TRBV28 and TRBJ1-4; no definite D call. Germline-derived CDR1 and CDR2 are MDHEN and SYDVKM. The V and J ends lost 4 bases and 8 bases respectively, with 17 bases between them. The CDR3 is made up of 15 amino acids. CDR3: CASSSASGNEEKLFF. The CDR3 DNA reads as TGTGCCAGCAGTTCCGCGAGTGGGAACGAAGAAAAACTGTTTTTT.

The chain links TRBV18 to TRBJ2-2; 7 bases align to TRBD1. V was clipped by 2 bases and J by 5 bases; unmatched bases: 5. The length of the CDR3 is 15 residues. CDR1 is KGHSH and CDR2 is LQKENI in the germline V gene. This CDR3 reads CASSPTTGKTGELFF. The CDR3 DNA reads TGTGCCAGCTCACCAACGACAGGGAAAACCGGGGAGCTGTTTTTT. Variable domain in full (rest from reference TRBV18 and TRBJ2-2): NAGVMQNPRHLVRRRGQEARLRCSPMKGHSHVYWYRQLPEEGLKFMVYLQKENIIDESGMPKERFSAEFPKEGPSILRIQQVVRGDSAAYFCASSPTTGKTGELFFGEGSRLTVL.

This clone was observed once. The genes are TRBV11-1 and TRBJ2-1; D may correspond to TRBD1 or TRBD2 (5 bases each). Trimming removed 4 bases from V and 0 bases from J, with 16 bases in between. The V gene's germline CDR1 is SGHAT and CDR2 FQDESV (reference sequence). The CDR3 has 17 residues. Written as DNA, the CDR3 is TGTGCCAGCAGCTCCCCCGTGGGGGAAAGCTCCTACAATGAGCAGTTCTTC. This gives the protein CASSSPVGESSYNEQFF.

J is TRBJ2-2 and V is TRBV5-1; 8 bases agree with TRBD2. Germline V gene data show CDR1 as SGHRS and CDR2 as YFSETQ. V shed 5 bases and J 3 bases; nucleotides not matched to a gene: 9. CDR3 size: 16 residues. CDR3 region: CASRIQTSADTGELFF. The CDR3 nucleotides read TGCGCCAGCAGAATTCAGACTAGCGCCGACACCGGGGAGCTGTTTTTT. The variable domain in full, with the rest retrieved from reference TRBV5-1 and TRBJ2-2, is KAGVTQTPRYLIKTRGQQVTLSCSPISGHRSVSWYQQTPGQGLQFLFEYFSETQRNKGNFPGRFSGRQFSNSRSEMNVSTLELGDSALYLCASRIQTSADTGELFFGEGSRLTVL.

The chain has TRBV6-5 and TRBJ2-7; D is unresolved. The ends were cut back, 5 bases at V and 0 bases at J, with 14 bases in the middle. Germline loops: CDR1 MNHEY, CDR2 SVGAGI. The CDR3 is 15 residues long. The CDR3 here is CASSIFLPSSYEQYF. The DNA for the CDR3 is TGTGCCAGCAGTATCTTTCTACCGAGCTCCTACGAGCAGTACTTC.

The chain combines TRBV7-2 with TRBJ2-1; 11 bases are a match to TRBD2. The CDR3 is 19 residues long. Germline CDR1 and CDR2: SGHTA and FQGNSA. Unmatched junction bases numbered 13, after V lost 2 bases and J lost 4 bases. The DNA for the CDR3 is TGTGCCAGCAGCTTACTACTAGCGGGGGTACCAGGGGATTACAATGAGCAGTTCTTC. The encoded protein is CASSLLLAGVPGDYNEQFF.

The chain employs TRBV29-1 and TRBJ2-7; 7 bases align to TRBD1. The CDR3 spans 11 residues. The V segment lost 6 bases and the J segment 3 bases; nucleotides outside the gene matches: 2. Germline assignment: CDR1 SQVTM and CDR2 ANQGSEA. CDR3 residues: CSVNRGYEQYF. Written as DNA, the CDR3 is TGCAGCGTAAACAGGGGCTACGAGCAGTACTTC.

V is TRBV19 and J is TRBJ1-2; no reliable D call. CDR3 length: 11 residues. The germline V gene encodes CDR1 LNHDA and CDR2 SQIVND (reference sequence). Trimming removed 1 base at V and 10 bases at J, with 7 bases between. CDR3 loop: CASSIGPLYTF. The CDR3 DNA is TGTGCCAGTAGTATAGGCCCCCTCTACACCTTC.

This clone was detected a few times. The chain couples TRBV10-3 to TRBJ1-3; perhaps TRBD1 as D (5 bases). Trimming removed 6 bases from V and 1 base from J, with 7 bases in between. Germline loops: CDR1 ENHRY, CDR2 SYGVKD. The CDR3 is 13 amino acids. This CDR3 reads CAISGTSGNTIYF. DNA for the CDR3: TGTGCCATCAGCGGGACTTCTGGAAACACCATATATTTT.

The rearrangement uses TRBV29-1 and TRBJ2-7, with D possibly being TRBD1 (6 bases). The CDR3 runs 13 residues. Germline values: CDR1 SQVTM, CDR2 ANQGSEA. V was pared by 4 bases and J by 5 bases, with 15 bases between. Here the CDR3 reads CSVGMQGWHEQYF. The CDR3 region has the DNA TGCAGCGTTGGTATGCAGGGGTGGCACGAGCAGTACTTC.

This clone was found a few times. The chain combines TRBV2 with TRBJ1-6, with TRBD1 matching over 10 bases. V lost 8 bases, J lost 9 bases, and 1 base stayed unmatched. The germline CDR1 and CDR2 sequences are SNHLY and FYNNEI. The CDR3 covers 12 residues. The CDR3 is CASGTGASPLHF. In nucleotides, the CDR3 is TGTGCCAGCGGGACAGGGGCTTCACCCCTCCACTTT.

CDR3 nucleotides: TGCGCCAGCAGCGGGGGGGGACAGGGGGCGACTGGGGCCAACGTCCTGACTTTC. Translated: CASSGGGQGATGANVLTF. The genes are TRBV5-1 and TRBJ2-6, with 12 bases matching TRBD1. Unmatched junction bases numbered 7, after V lost 4 bases and J lost 2 bases. Looked up from germline, CDR1 is SGHRS and CDR2 is YFSETQ. This CDR3 is 18 amino acids long.

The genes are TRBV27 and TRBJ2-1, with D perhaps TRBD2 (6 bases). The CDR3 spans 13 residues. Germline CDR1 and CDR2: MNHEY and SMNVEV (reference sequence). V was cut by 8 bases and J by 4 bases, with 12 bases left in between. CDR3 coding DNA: TGTGCCAGCGCCCTGGGGGGTTACAATGAGCAGTTCTTC. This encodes CASALGGYNEQFF.